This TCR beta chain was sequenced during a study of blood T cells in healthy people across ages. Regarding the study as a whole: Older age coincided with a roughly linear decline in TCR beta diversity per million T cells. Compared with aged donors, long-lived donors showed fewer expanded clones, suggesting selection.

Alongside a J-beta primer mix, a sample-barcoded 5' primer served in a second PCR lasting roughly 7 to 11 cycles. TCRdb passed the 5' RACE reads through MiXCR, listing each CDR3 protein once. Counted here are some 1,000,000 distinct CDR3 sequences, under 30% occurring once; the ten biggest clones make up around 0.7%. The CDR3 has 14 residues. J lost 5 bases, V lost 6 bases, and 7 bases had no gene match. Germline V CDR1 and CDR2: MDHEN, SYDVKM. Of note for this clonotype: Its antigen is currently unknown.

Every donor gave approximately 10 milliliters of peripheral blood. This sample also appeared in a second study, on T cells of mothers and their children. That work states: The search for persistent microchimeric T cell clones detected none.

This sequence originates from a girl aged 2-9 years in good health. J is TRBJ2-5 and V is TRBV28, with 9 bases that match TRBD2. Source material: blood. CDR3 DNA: TGTGCCAGCAGGCGGCGGGGGGGAACGGAGACCCAGTACTTC. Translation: CASRRRGGTETQYF.